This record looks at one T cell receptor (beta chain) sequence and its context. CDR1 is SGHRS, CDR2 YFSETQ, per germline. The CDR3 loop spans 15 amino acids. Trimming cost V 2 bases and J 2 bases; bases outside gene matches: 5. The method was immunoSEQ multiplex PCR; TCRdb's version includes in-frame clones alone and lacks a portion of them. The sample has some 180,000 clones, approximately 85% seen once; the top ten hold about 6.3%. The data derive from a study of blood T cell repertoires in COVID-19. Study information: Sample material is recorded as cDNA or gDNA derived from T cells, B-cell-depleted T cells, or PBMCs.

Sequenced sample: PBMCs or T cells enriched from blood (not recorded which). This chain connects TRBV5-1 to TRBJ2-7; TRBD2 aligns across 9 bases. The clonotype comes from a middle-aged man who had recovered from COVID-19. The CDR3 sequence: CASSFASGDPYEQYF. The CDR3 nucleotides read TGCGCCAGCAGCTTCGCTAGCGGGGATCCCTACGAGCAGTACTTC.